This entry lists 2 T cell receptor beta chains sequenced from one sample in a study of blood T cell repertoires in COVID-19. The protocol was immunoSEQ multiplex PCR, while the TCRdb copy is restricted to in-frame clones and leaves out a portion. In the table there are some 90,000 clones, 89% of which are singletons. The sample was peripheral blood. The receptors were sampled from a man in his fifties with acute or convalescent COVID-19.

This clone was counted a single time. J is TRBJ2-3 and V is TRBV7-2; 13 bases map to TRBD2. Per the germline V gene, CDR1 is SGHTA and CDR2 is FQGNSA. The CDR3 has 18 residues. V shed 5 bases and J 6 bases; nucleotides not matched to a gene: 14. The chain's CDR3 is CASSLDTSGGVWSDTQYF. CDR3 nucleotide sequence: TGTGCCAGCAGCCTAGACACTAGCGGGGGGGTATGGTCGGATACGCAGTATTTT.

V is TRBV6-5 and J is TRBJ1-2, with unresolved D. Germline-derived CDR1 and CDR2 are MNHEY and SVGAGI. The V and J ends lost 5 bases and 7 bases respectively, with 5 bases between them. The CDR3 has 10 residues. CDR3 region: CASSPGGYTF. CDR3 in DNA: TGTGCCAGCAGTCCAGGTGGCTACACCTTC.